This T cell receptor beta chain is drawn from a study of blood T cells in healthy people across ages. This CDR3 spans 11 amino acids. V lost 10 bases to trimming and J lost 5 bases, with 11 bases between them. CDR1 MDHEN and CDR2 SYDVKM come from the germline V gene. This clonotype appeared once. It was with a sample-barcoded 5' primer and a J-beta primer mix that a second PCR of about 6 to 12 cycles was run. Every sample gave at least 2.5 million paired-end reads containing CDR3. MiXCR, applied by TCRdb to the 5' RACE reads, yields one record per CDR3 protein. The repertoire holds some 940,000 distinct CDR3 sequences, with almost 30% as singletons. The data also belong to a second study, concerning T cells of mothers and their children. That paper states: The people who donated were three healthy Caucasian mothers and their six children. In cDNA synthesis, all of the extracted RNA was used at around 1.4 ug per 15 ul. Mothers yielded over 8.5 million CDR3 reads, children several million each.

The chain couples TRBV28 to TRBJ1-2; possibly TRBD1 for D (5 bases). The material sequenced was blood. This sequence was found in a woman aged 40 to 50 in good health. CDR3 in amino acids: CATQGLYGYTF. Written as DNA, the CDR3 is TGTGCCACCCAGGGTCTTTATGGCTACACCTTC.